The source of this T cell receptor beta chain is a study of cytomegalovirus exposure and HLA in healthy donors. The PCR had 60 Vbeta and 13 Jbeta primers. Generated by immunoSEQ multiplex PCR, the TCRdb table keeps only in-frame clones and is missing some. This sample lists some 30,000 clones; its ten largest clones have approximately 4.5%. Germline-derived CDR1 and CDR2 are SGHAT and FQNNGV. The CDR3 runs to 17 residues. Trimming left V 5 bases short and J 0 bases short, with 17 bases between. Sequenced sample: PBMCs. The genes are TRBV11-2 and TRBJ2-4; D is unresolved. This sequence originates from a woman between 40 and 55 years old in good health and CMV-seropositive. The CDR3 protein is CASSATGSPVAKNIQYF. The CDR3 coding sequence is TGTGCCAGCAGCGCGACCGGGTCGCCAGTAGCCAAAAACATTCAGTACTTC.